Below, 5 T cell receptor beta chains from the same sample are listed, as sequenced in a study of lymphopenia after photon versus proton radiotherapy. Data came from immunoSEQ multiplex PCR; TCRdb stores just in-frame clones and leaves some out. Of about 70,000 clones in the sample, roughly 90% were seen once. Specimen: peripheral blood, collected from a patient treated with photon-based radiotherapy. The receptors originated from a woman between 40 and 55 years old with cholangiocarcinoma.

J is TRBJ1-2 and V is TRBV9, with TRBD1 identical over 7 bases. Germline V gene data show CDR1 as SGDLS and CDR2 as YYNGEE. The CDR3 sequence is 13 residues long. Trimming took 3 bases from V and 4 from J; bases not matched to a gene: 3. The CDR3: CASSAGTVYGYTF. The CDR3 DNA reads as TGTGCCAGCAGCGCGGGGACAGTCTATGGCTACACCTTC.

The J gene is TRBJ2-5, the V gene TRBV19, with D perhaps assigned TRBD1 or TRBD2 (5 bases each). CDR1 and CDR2 (germline): LNHDA, SQIVND (reference sequence). Trimming left V 9 bases short and J 4 bases short, with 21 bases between. The CDR3 totals 15 residues. CDR3 coding DNA: TGTGCCAGCGGTAGGTCCGGGGCTGATGGAGAGACCCAGTACTTC. This sequence encodes CASGRSGADGETQYF.

The chain uses TRBV28 and TRBJ2-7; weak D call: TRBD1 (5 bases). The CDR3 has 15 residues. CDR1 and CDR2 (germline): MDHEN, SYDVKM. The V end was cut by 3 bases, the J end by 7 bases, with 19 bases between. CDR3 DNA sequence: TGTGCCAGCAGTTTGGGAACCCGGACAAGAATTGAGCAGTACTTC. This translates into CASSLGTRTRIEQYF.

J is TRBJ2-5 and V is TRBV6-1; a possible D gene is TRBD1 (6 bases). Germline CDR1 MNHNS, CDR2 SASEGT. V gave up 8 bases and J gave up 1 base, with 11 bases separating them. This CDR3 has 13 amino acids. The CDR3 DNA reads as TGTGCCAGCCCCCCACAGGGCCAAGAGACCCAGTACTTC. It is translated as CASPPQGQETQYF.

The chain uses TRBV5-5 and TRBJ1-1; no reliable D call. Germline V CDR1 and CDR2: SGHKS, YYEKEE (reference sequence). V gave up 5 bases and J gave up 2 bases, with 4 bases separating them. CDR3 length equals 11 residues. As DNA, the CDR3 is TGTGCCAGCAGGGCAAACACTGAAGCTTTCTTT. Translating gives CASRANTEAFF.